This TCR beta chain was recovered during a study of T cell responses to AZD1222 COVID-19 vaccine. General study points: Repertoires in all cases were sampled only once the peak T cell response had passed. Clonal diversity was possibly underestimated, and the donors were mostly white British, with more females.

The assay was immunoSEQ multiplex PCR, and TCRdb's table has in-frame clones only and misses some. The data contain some 100,000 clones, over 80% of them seen just once; the ten biggest clones take up around 7%. A note on this clone: Its target is not known.

The sequence derives from an adult in good health. The starting material was peripheral blood, obtained on day 0 of AZD1222 vaccination.

CDR3 nucleotide sequence: TGTGCCAGCAGTTCCCTCTTGGAGCAGTTCTTC. Encoded protein: CASSSLLEQFF. This chain uses TRBV12-3 or TRBV12-4 with TRBJ2-1; D is uncertain. Trimming took off 4 bases at V and 10 bases at J, with 8 bases between the two ends. The CDR3 runs 11 residues.